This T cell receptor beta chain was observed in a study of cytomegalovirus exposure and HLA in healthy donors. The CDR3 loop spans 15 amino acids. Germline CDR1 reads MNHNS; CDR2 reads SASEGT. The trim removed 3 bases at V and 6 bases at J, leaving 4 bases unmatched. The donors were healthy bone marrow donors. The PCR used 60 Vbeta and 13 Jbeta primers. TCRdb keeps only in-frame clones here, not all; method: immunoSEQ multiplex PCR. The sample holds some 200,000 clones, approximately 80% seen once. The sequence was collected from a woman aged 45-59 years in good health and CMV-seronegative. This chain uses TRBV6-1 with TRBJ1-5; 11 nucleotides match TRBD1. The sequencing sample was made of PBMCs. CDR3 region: CASSEDRGHGQPQHF. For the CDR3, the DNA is TGTGCCAGCAGTGAGGACAGGGGGCATGGTCAGCCCCAGCATTTT.